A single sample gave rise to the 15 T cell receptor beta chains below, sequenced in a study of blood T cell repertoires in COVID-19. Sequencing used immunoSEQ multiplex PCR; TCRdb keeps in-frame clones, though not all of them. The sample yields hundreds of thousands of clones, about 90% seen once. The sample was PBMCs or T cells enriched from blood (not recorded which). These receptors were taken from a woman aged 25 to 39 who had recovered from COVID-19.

The CDR3 DNA reads TGTGCCAGCAGTGAGGATCAGGGGGTCGGGGAAAAACTGTTTTTT. Its translation is CASSEDQGVGEKLFF. This chain uses TRBV28 with TRBJ1-4; TRBD1 matches 7 bases. Looked up from germline, CDR1 is MDHEN and CDR2 is SYDVKM. CDR3 length equals 15 residues. V gave up 5 bases and J gave up 8 bases; unmatched junction bases: 11.

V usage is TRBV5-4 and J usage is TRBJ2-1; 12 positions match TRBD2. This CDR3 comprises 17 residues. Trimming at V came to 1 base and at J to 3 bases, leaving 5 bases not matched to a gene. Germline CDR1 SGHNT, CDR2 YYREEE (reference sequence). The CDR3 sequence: CASSLLLAGGSYNEQFF. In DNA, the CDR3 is TGTGCCAGCAGCTTGTTACTAGCGGGGGGAAGCTACAATGAGCAGTTCTTC.

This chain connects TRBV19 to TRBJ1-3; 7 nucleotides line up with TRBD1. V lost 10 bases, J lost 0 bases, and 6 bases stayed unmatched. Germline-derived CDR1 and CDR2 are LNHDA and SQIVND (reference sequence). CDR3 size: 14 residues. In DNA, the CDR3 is TGTGCCACGGGACAGTCTTCCTCTGGAAACACCATATATTTT. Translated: CATGQSSSGNTIYF.

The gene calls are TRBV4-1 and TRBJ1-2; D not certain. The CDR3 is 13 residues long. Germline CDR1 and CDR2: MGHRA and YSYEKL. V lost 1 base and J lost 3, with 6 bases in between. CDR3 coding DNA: TGCGCCAGCAGCCAAGGAGCGGACTATGGCTACACCTTC. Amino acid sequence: CASSQGADYGYTF.

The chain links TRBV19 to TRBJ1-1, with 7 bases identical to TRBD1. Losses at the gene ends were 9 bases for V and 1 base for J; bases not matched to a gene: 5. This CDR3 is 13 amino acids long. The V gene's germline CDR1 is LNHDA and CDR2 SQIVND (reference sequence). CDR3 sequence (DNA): TGTGCCAGCAGCACAGGGGCGAACACTGAAGCTTTCTTT. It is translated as CASSTGANTEAFF. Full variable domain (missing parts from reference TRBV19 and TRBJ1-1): DGGITQSPKYLFRKEGQNVTLSCEQNLNHDAMYWYRQDPGQGLRLIYYSQIVNDFQKGDIAEGYSVSREKKESFPLTVTSAQKNPTAFYLCASSTGANTEAFFGQGTRLTVV.

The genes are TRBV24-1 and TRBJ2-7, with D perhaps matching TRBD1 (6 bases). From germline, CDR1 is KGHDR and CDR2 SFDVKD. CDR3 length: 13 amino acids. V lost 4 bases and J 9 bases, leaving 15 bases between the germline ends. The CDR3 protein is CATSEGRGTAQYF. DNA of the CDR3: TGTGCCACCAGTGAAGGCAGGGGAACAGCGCAGTACTTC.

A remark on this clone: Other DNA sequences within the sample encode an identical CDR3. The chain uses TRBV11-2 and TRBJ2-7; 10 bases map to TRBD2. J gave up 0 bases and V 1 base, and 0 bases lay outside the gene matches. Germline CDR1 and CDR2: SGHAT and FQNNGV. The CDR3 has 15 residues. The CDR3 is CASSLGTSGSYEQYF. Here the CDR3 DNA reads TGTGCCAGCAGCTTAGGGACTAGCGGCTCCTACGAGCAGTACTTC.

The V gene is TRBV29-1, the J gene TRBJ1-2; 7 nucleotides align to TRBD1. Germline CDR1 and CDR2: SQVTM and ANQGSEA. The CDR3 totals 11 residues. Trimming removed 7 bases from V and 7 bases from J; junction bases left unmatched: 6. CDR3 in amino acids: CSAQGSAGYTF. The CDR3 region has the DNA TGCAGCGCACAGGGGTCTGCTGGCTACACCTTC.

Written as DNA, the CDR3 is TGTGCCAGCAATACAGGGGTTAAAAATTCACCCCTCCACTTT. Protein sequence: CASNTGVKNSPLHF. V usage is TRBV28 and J usage is TRBJ1-6, with 7 bases lining up with TRBD1. V dropped 7 bases and J dropped 7; count of bases not matched to a gene: 7. The CDR3 has 14 amino acids. The germline V gene has CDR1 MDHEN and CDR2 SYDVKM.

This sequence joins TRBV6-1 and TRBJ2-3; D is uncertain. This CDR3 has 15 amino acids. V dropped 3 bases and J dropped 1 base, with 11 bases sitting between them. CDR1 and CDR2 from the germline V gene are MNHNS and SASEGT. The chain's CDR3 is CASSDPLFRTDTQYF. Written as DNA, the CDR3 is TGTGCCAGCAGTGATCCTCTCTTCCGCACAGATACGCAGTATTTT.

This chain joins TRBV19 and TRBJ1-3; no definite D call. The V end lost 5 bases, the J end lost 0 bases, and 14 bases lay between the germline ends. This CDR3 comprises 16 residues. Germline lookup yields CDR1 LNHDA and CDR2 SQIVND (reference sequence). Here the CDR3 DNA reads TGTGCCAGTAGTGGAGGACGGACCCGCTCTGGAAACACCATATATTTT. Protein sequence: CASSGGRTRSGNTIYF.

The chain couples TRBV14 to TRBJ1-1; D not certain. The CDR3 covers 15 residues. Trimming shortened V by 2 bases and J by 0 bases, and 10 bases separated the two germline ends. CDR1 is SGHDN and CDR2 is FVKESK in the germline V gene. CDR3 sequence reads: CASSQKTPMNTEAFF. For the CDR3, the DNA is TGTGCCAGCAGCCAAAAGACACCTATGAACACTGAAGCTTTCTTT.

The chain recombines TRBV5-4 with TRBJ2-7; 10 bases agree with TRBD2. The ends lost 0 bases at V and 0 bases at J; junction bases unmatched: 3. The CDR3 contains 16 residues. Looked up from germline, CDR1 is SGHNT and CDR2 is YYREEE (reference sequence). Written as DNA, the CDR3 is TGTGCCAGCAGCTTGGGATCTAGCGGGGGCTCCTACGAGCAGTACTTC. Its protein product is CASSLGSSGGSYEQYF.

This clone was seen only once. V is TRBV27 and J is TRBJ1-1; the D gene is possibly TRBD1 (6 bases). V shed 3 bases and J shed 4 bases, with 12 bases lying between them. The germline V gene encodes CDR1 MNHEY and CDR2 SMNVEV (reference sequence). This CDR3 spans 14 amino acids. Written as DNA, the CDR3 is TGTGCCAGCAGTTTCGGGGGGGCTACCACTGAAGCTTTCTTT. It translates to CASSFGGATTEAFF.

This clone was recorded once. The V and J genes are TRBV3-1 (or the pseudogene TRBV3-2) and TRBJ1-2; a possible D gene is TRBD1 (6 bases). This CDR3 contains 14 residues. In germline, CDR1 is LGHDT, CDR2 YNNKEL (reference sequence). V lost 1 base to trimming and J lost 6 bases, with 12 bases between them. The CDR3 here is CASSQAARGHGYTF. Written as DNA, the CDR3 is TGTGCCAGCAGCCAAGCCGCCAGGGGCCATGGCTACACCTTC.